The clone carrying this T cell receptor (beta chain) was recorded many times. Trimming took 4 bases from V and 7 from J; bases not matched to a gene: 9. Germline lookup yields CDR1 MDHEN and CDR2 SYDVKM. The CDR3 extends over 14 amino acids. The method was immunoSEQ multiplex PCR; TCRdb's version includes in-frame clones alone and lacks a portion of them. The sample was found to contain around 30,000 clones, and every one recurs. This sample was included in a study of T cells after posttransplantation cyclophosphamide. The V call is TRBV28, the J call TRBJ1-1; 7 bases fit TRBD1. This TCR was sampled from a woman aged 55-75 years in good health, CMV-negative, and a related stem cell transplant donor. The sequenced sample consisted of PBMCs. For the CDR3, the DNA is TGTGCCAGCAGTTCTCAACAGGGGAGGAATGAAGCTTTCTTT. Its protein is CASSSQQGRNEAFF.